The 9 T cell receptor beta chains in this list originate from one sample, sequenced in a study of blood T cell repertoires in COVID-19. The protocol was immunoSEQ multiplex PCR, while the TCRdb copy is restricted to in-frame clones and leaves out a portion. The table has about 210,000 clones, roughly 90% seen once. Sequences were obtained from peripheral blood. All receptors come from a man between 65 and 80 years old with acute or convalescent COVID-19.

The chain employs TRBV5-1 and TRBJ1-1; possible D gene TRBD1, 6 bases. Between the trimmed V and J ends, which lost 1 base and 0 bases, there was a span of 16 bases. This CDR3 contains 17 residues. The germline V gene encodes CDR1 SGHRS and CDR2 YFSETQ. The CDR3 region is CASSLSYRDLMNTEAFF. For the CDR3, the DNA is TGCGCCAGCAGCTTGTCCTACAGGGACCTCATGAACACTGAAGCTTTCTTT.

CDR3 bases: TGTGCCATCAGTGAAGGGGCAGCGGGAGGGCCAGATACGCAGTATTTT. Translating it yields CAISEGAAGGPDTQYF. The gene calls are TRBV10-3 and TRBJ2-3; TRBD2 matches at 10 bases. Germline lookup yields CDR1 ENHRY and CDR2 SYGVKD. This CDR3 has 16 amino acids. V shed 3 bases and J 4 bases; nucleotides not matched to a gene: 7.

The chain has TRBV2 and TRBJ1-4; D possibly corresponds to TRBD1 (6 bases). V lost 7 bases and J lost 8, with 14 bases in between. Germline loops: CDR1 SNHLY, CDR2 FYNNEI. The CDR3 covers 13 residues. The chain's CDR3 is CASTQGVGEKLFF. CDR3 sequence (DNA): TGTGCCAGCACACAGGGCGTGGGGGAAAAACTGTTTTTT. Supplemented by reference TRBV2 and TRBJ1-4, the full variable domain reads EPEVTQTPSHQVTQMGQEVILRCVPISNHLYFYWYRQILGQKVEFLVSFYNNEISEKSEIFDDQFSVERPDGSNFTLKIRSTKLEDSAMYFCASTQGVGEKLFFGSGTQLSVL.

The count of this clone is one. The chain joins TRBV5-4 to TRBJ2-7; 11 bases match TRBD2. V lost 2 bases to trimming and J lost 4 bases; unmatched junction nucleotides: 5. Germline assignment: CDR1 SGHNT and CDR2 YYREEE (reference sequence). The CDR3 consists of 15 residues. This chain's CDR3 is CASSFPTSGSYEQYF. CDR3 sequence (DNA): TGTGCCAGCAGCTTTCCTACTAGCGGGAGTTACGAGCAGTACTTC.

About this clone: The same CDR3 is also encoded by other DNA sequences in this sample. This chain links TRBV28 with TRBJ2-7; possibly TRBD1 for D (6 bases). Trimming stripped 3 bases from V and 7 bases from J, with 7 bases between. The CDR3 has 11 residues. Germline assignment: CDR1 MDHEN and CDR2 SYDVKM. CDR3 residues: CASSLRGEQYF. CDR3 bases: TGTGCCAGCAGTTTGAGGGGGGAGCAGTACTTC. The variable domain in full, completed from reference TRBV28 and TRBJ2-7, reads DVKVTQSSRYLVKRTGEKVFLECVQDMDHENMFWYRQDPGLGLRLIYFSYDVKMKEKGDIPEGYSVSREKKERFSLILESASTNQTSMYLCASSLRGEQYFGPGTRLTVT.

The rearrangement uses TRBV11-2 and TRBJ1-1; perhaps TRBD1 as D (5 bases). The V end lost 5 bases, the J end lost 0 bases, and 13 bases lay between the germline ends. There are 15 residues in the CDR3. The V gene's germline CDR1 is SGHAT and CDR2 FQNNGV. CDR3 sequence (DNA): TGTGCCAGCAGCCTGGCGGCAGGGCTGAACACTGAAGCTTTCTTT. Translating it yields CASSLAAGLNTEAFF. The complete variable domain, with remaining parts taken from reference TRBV11-2 and TRBJ1-1, reads EAGVAQSPRYKIIEKRQSVAFWCNPISGHATLYWYQQILGQGPKLLIQFQNNGVVDDSQLPKDRFSAERLKGVDSTLKIQPAKLEDSAVYLCASSLAAGLNTEAFFGQGTRLTVV.

The rearrangement links TRBV19 to TRBJ1-2, with D possibly TRBD1 on 5 matching bases. CDR1 and CDR2 from the germline V gene are LNHDA and SQIVND (reference sequence). The CDR3 has 14 amino acids. The V and J ends lost 3 bases and 8 bases respectively, with 16 bases between them. The CDR3 sequence is CASSISRQGRGYTF. The CDR3, as DNA: TGTGCCAGTAGTATCTCCCGGCAGGGTCGGGGCTACACCTTC.

The sample holds a few counts of this clone. The chain joins TRBV6-1 to TRBJ1-1, with D perhaps matching TRBD1 (5 bases). Germline loops: CDR1 MNHNS, CDR2 SASEGT. V was trimmed by 2 bases and J by 6 bases, leaving 13 bases between them. CDR3 length equals 14 residues. Here the CDR3 reads CASSEFGGRAEAFF. The CDR3 DNA reads as TGTGCCAGCAGTGAATTTGGGGGGAGGGCTGAAGCTTTCTTT.

The rearrangement joins TRBV4-2 to TRBJ1-5, with D maybe TRBD1 (6 bases). CDR1 and CDR2 (germline): LGHNA, YNFKEQ. Trimming took 4 bases from V and 6 from J, leaving 16 bases between them. The CDR3 extends over 15 amino acids. This CDR3 is CASSPDRSMSQPQHF. In DNA, the CDR3 is TGTGCCAGCAGCCCGGACAGAAGCATGAGTCAGCCCCAGCATTTT.